These 14 T cell receptor beta chains came from one sample sequenced in a study of cytomegalovirus exposure and HLA in healthy donors. Researchers ran the PCR with 60 Vbeta and 13 Jbeta primers. The assay was immunoSEQ multiplex PCR, and TCRdb's table has in-frame clones only and misses some. The table includes under 200,000 clones, 68% detected once. The sequencing input was PBMCs. The receptors come from a young woman in good health and CMV-seropositive.

This chain links TRBV5-1 with TRBJ2-5, with D unclear. Per germline, CDR1 SGHRS and CDR2 YFSETQ. V was cut by 2 bases and J by 3 bases, with 11 bases left in between. The CDR3 contains 14 residues. CDR3 amino acids: CASSFVAAEETQYF. In nucleotides, the CDR3 is TGCGCCAGCAGCTTCGTGGCCGCCGAAGAGACCCAGTACTTC.

The V call is TRBV18, the J call TRBJ1-3; D unresolved. In germline, CDR1 is KGHSH, CDR2 LQKENI. The V end was cut by 3 bases, the J end by 4 bases, with 13 bases between. The CDR3 is 15 residues long. For the CDR3, the DNA is TGTGCCAGCTCACCTACGGGGTCGGTCGGAAACACCATATATTTT. It encodes CASSPTGSVGNTIYF. Drawing the rest from reference TRBV18 and TRBJ1-3, the complete variable domain is NAGVMQNPRHLVRRRGQEARLRCSPMKGHSHVYWYRQLPEEGLKFMVYLQKENIIDESGMPKERFSAEFPKEGPSILRIQQVVRGDSAAYFCASSPTGSVGNTIYFGEGSWLTVV.

The chain uses TRBV10-3 and TRBJ2-1; 7 nucleotides line up with TRBD2. This CDR3 region has 15 residues. V was clipped by 2 bases and J by 3 bases; unmatched bases: 4. Looked up from germline, CDR1 is ENHRY and CDR2 is SYGVKD. In DNA, the CDR3 is TGTGCCATCAGTGAGGGGCTAGCGGACTACAATGAGCAGTTCTTC. Translating it yields CAISEGLADYNEQFF.

The chain has TRBV25-1 and TRBJ2-2; maybe TRBD2 (5 bases). Trimming removed 1 base at V and 1 base at J, with 10 bases between. The germline gives CDR1 MGHDK, CDR2 SYGVNS. There are 16 residues in the CDR3. The CDR3 sequence: CASSELTGKNTGELFF. Written as DNA, the CDR3 is TGTGCCAGCAGTGAATTGACGGGGAAGAACACCGGGGAGCTGTTTTTT.

This clone was counted only a few times. The V gene is TRBV7-9, the J gene TRBJ2-5; TRBD2 might be the D (5 bases). CDR1 is SEHNR and CDR2 is FQNEAQ in the germline V gene (reference sequence). CDR3 length: 13 residues. V was cut by 5 bases and J by 0 bases, with 7 bases left in between. The CDR3 loop reads CASSASNQETQYF. CDR3 DNA: TGTGCCAGCAGCGCTAGCAACCAAGAGACCCAGTACTTC.

CDR3 DNA sequence: TGCGCCAGCAGCTCGACACTCGGGAACACTGAAGCTTTCTTT. Its translation is CASSSTLGNTEAFF. The chain combines TRBV5-1 with TRBJ1-1; no reliable D call. CDR1 is SGHRS, CDR2 YFSETQ, per germline. This CDR3 contains 14 residues. With 3 bases removed from V and 1 base from J, the gap between germline ends came to 10 bases.

The chain is built from TRBV5-5 and TRBJ2-1; no firm D call. The germline V and J ends were trimmed by 4 bases and 5 bases, with 7 bases remaining between them. The CDR3 contains 12 residues. Germline loops: CDR1 SGHKS, CDR2 YYEKEE (reference sequence). This chain's CDR3 is CASSLINNEQFF. The CDR3 nucleotides read TGTGCCAGCAGCCTAATAAACAATGAGCAGTTCTTC.

The chain links TRBV9 to TRBJ2-2; TRBD2 aligns across 10 bases. The CDR3 consists of 16 residues. Trimming removed 0 bases from V and 3 bases from J; junction bases left unmatched: 2. Germline V gives CDR1 SGDLS, CDR2 YYNGEE. In DNA form, the CDR3 reads TGTGCCAGCAGCGTAGCTACTAGCGGGGACACCGGGGAGCTGTTTTTT. Its protein product is CASSVATSGDTGELFF.

The chain uses TRBV7-9 and TRBJ2-7; tentative D call: TRBD2 (6 bases). Trimming removed 5 bases from V and 5 bases from J, with 19 bases in between. This CDR3 comprises 15 residues. The germline CDR1 and CDR2 sequences are SEHNR and FQNEAQ (reference sequence). CDR3 region: CASSPSPGGSHEQYF. CDR3 nucleotide sequence: TGTGCCAGCAGCCCATCTCCTGGAGGGTCCCACGAGCAGTACTTC.

The V and J genes are TRBV29-1 and TRBJ2-7; 7 bases line up with TRBD2. V shed 4 bases and J 4 bases; nucleotides not matched to a gene: 13. Germline-derived CDR1 and CDR2 are SQVTM and ANQGSEA. The CDR3 length is 15 residues. As DNA, the CDR3 is TGCAGCGTTGTGGCCGTCGGGAGGTCACCTTACGAGCAGTACTTC. It translates to CSVVAVGRSPYEQYF.

The chain couples TRBV30 to TRBJ2-7, with TRBD2 matching over 8 bases. This CDR3 has 14 amino acids. Germline assignment: CDR1 GTSNPN and CDR2 SVGIG (reference sequence). V lost 2 bases, J lost 3 bases, and 6 bases stayed unmatched. As DNA, the CDR3 is TGTGCCTGGAGTACCGGGGGGGGGCTCTACGAGCAGTACTTC. This codes for CAWSTGGGLYEQYF.

The rearrangement uses TRBV7-2 and TRBJ1-3, with no clear D. The V and J ends lost 5 bases and 0 bases respectively, with 11 bases between them. This CDR3 region has 15 residues. Germline CDR1 and CDR2: SGHTA and FQGNSA. The CDR3 coding sequence is TGTGCCAGCAGCCAGAATATCCCCTCTGGAAACACCATATATTTT. As protein: CASSQNIPSGNTIYF.

This chain links TRBV6-6 with TRBJ2-3; D possibly corresponds to TRBD2 (5 bases). The CDR3 has 14 residues. CDR1 is MNHNY, CDR2 SVGAGI, per germline (reference sequence). CDR3 nucleotides: TGTGCAGTGACTAATTACTTGGGGACAGATACGCAGTATTTT. It is translated as CAVTNYLGTDTQYF.

J is TRBJ2-1 and V is TRBV7-2; TRBD2 aligns across 8 bases. The CDR3 contains 14 residues. The germline V gene has CDR1 SGHTA and CDR2 FQGNSA. V shed 5 bases, J shed 10 bases, and the junction held 10 bases outside the gene matches. The CDR3, as DNA: TGTGCCAGCAGCCCCCCGGGAGGGTGGAGAGAGCAGTTCTTC. Encoded protein: CASSPPGGWREQFF.